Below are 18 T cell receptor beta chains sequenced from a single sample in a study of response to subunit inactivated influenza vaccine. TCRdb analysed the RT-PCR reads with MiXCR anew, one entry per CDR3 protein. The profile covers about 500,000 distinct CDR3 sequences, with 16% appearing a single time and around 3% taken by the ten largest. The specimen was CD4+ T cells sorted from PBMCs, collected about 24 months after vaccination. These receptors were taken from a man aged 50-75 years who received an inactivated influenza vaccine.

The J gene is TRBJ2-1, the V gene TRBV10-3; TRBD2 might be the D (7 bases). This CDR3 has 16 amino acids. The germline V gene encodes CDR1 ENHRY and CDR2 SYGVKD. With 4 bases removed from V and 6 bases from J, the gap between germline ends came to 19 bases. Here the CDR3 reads CAISGYTGTGGNEQFF. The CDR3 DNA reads TGTGCCATCAGTGGATATACAGGGACGGGAGGCAATGAGCAGTTCTTC.

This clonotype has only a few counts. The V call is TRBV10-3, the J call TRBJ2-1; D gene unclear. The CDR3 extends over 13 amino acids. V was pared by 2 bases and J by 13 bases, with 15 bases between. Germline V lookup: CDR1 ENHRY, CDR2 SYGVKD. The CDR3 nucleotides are TGTGCCATCAGTGAGGTTGGAGCCTCAAATCAGTTCTTC. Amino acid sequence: CAISEVGASNQFF.

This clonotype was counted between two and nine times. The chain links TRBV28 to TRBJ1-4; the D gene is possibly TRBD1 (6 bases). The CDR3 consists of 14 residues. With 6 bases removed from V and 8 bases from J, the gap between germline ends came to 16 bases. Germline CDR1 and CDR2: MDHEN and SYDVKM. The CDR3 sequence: CASSLRQVREKLFF. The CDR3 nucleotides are TGTGCCAGCAGCCTTCGACAGGTTCGCGAAAAACTGTTTTTT.

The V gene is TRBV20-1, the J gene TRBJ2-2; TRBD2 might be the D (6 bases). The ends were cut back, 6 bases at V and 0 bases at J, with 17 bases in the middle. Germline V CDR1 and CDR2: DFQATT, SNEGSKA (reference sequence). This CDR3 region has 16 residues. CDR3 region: CSAHPGTPTNTGELFF. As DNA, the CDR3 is TGCAGTGCGCACCCCGGGACTCCAACGAACACCGGGGAGCTGTTTTTT.

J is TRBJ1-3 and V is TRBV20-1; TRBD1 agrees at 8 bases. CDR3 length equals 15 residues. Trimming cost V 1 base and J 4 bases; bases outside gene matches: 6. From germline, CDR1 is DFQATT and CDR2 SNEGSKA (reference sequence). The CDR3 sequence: CSARVPTGAGNTIYF. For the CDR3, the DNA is TGCAGTGCTAGAGTTCCGACAGGGGCAGGAAACACCATATATTTT.

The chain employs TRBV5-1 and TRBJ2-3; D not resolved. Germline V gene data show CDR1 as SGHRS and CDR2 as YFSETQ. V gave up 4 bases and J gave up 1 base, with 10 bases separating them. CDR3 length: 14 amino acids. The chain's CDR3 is CASSPGSRTDTQYF. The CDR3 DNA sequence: TGCGCCAGCAGCCCGGGCAGTCGCACAGATACGCAGTATTTT. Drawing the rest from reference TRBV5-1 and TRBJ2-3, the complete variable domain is KAGVTQTPRYLIKTRGQQVTLSCSPISGHRSVSWYQQTPGQGLQFLFEYFSETQRNKGNFPGRFSGRQFSNSRSEMNVSTLELGDSALYLCASSPGSRTDTQYFGPGTRLTVL.

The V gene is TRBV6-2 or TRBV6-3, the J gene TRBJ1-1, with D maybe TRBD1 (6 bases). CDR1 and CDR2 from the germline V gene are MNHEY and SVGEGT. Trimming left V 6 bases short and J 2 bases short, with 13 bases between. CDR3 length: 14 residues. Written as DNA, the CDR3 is TGTGCCAGCAGCTACAGGGAGATAAACACTGAAGCTTTCTTT. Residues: CASSYREINTEAFF.

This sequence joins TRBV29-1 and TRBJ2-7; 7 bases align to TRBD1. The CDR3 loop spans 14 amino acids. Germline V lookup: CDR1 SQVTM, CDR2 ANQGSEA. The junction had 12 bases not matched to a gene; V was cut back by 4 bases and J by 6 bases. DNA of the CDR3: TGCAGCGTTGTAACCGGGACAGCCGCGGGCGAGCAGTACTTC. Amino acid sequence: CSVVTGTAAGEQYF.

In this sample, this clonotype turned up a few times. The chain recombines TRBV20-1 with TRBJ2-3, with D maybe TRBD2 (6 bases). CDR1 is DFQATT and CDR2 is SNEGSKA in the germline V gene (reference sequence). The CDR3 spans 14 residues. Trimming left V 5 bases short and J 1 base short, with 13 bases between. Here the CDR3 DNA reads TGCAGTGCTCTTATCGGAGGGCGCACAGATACGCAGTATTTT. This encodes CSALIGGRTDTQYF.

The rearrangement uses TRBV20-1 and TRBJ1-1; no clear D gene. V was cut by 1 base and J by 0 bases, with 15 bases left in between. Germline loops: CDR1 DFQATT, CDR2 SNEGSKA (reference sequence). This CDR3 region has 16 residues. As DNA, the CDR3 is TGCAGTGCTAGAGGTGCAAGGGCAGGAATGAACACTGAAGCTTTCTTT. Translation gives CSARGARAGMNTEAFF.

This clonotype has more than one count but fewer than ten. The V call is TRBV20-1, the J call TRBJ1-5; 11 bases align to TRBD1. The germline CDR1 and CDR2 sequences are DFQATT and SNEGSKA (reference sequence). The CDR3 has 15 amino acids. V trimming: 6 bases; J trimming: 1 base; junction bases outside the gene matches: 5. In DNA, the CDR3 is TGCAGTGCGCGGGACAGGGGGGTAAGCAATCAGCCCCAGCATTTT. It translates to CSARDRGVSNQPQHF.

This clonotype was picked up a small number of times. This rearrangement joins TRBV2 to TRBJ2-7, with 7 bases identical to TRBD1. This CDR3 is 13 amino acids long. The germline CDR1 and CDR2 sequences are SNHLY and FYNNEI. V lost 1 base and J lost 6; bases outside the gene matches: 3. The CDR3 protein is CASSEETGREQYF. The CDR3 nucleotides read TGTGCCAGCAGTGAAGAGACAGGGCGCGAGCAGTACTTC.

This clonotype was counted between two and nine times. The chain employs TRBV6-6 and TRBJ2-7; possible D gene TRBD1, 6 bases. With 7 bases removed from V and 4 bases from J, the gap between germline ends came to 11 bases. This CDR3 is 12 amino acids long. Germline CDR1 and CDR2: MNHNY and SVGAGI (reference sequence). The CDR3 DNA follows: TGTGCCAGCACCCAAGGGGGTTACGAGCAGTACTTC. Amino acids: CASTQGGYEQYF.

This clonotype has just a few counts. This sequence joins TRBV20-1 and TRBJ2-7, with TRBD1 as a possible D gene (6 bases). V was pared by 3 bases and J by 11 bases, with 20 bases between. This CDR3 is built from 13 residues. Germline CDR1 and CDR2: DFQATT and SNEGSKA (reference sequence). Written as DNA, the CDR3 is TGCAGTGCTAGGGGCGGACAGATCCTACGGAAGTACTTC. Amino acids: CSARGGQILRKYF.

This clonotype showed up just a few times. In DNA form, the CDR3 reads TGTGCCACCCCGCGGGAGGACAGGGCTCCGAACACCGGGGAGCTGTTTTTT. It codes for CATPREDRAPNTGELFF. The chain joins TRBV19 to TRBJ2-2, with D perhaps matching TRBD1 or TRBD2 (8 bases each). This CDR3 comprises 17 residues. Per germline, CDR1 LNHDA and CDR2 SQIVND (reference sequence). V lost 10 bases and J 0 bases, leaving 21 bases between the germline ends.

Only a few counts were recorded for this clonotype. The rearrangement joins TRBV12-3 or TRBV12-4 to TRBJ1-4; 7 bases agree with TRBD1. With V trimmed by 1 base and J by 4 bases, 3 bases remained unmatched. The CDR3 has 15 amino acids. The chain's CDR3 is CASSLGTGRNEKLFF. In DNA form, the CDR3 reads TGTGCCAGCAGTTTAGGGACAGGCCGTAATGAAAAACTGTTTTTT.

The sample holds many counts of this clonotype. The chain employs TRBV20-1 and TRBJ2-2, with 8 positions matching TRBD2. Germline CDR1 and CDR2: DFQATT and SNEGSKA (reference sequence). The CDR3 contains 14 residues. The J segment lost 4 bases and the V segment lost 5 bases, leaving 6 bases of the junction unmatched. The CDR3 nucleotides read TGCAGTGCTGTCCGGGGGGGCATCACCGGGGAGCTGTTTTTT. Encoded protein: CSAVRGGITGELFF.

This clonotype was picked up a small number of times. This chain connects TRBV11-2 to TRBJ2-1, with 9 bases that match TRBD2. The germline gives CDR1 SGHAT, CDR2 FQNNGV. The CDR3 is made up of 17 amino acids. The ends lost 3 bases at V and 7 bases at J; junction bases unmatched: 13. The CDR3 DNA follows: TGTGCCAGCAGCTTTACCAATAGCGGGAGAGTCAAGAATGAGCAGTTCTTC. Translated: CASSFTNSGRVKNEQFF.